This TCR beta chain is drawn from a study of PD-1 blockade in classical Hodgkin lymphoma. Study-level results: CD4+ but not CD8+ TCR diversity rose significantly by C4D1. Diversity similar to that of newly diagnosed patients was seen at baseline in complete responders.

The method was immunoSEQ multiplex PCR; TCRdb's version includes in-frame clones alone and lacks a portion of them. Of approximately 29,000 clones listed, over 70% are singletons. V was clipped by 3 bases and J by 6 bases; unmatched bases: 6. CDR1 and CDR2 (germline): MNHEY, SMNVEV (reference sequence). The CDR3 contains 15 residues. As for this clone: Its target is unknown.

Time point: cycle 4 day 1 (C4D1), after less than 7 weeks of nivolumab. Exposure to brentuximab vedotin varied, and each patient had relapsed following autologous stem cell transplantation. Reported best responses ranged across complete response, partial response or progressive disease. The sequencing here drew on peripheral blood mononuclear cells (PBMCs), taken before the fourth cycle of nivolumab. The chain uses TRBV27 and TRBJ2-2; 8 positions match TRBD2. The clonotype was recovered from a human donor with classical Hodgkin lymphoma. The CDR3 DNA follows: TGTGCCAGCAGTTTCCTGCCGGGAGGGGCCGGGGAGCTGTTTTTT. Amino acid sequence: CASSFLPGGAGELFF.